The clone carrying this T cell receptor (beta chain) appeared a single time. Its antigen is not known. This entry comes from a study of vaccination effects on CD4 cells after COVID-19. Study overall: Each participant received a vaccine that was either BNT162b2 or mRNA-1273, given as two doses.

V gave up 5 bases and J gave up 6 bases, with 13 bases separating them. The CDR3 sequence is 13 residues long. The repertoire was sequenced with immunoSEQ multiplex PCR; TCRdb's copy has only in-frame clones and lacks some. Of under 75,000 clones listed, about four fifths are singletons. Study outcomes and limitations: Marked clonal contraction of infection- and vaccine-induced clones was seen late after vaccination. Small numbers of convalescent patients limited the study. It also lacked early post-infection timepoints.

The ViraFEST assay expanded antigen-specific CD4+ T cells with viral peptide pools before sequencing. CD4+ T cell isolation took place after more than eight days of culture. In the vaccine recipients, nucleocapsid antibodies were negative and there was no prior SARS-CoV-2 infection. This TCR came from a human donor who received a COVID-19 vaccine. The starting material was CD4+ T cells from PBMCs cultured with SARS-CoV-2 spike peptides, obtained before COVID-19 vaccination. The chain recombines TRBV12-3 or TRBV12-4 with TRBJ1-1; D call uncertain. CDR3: CASSATLVSEAFF. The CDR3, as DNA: TGTGCCAGCAGTGCTACCCTAGTATCTGAAGCTTTCTTT.